These 30 T cell receptor beta chains share one sample of origin, sequenced in a study of blood T cell repertoires in COVID-19. Libraries were prepared by immunoSEQ multiplex PCR; TCRdb keeps only in-frame clonotypes and omits some of them. The sample carries fewer than 250,000 clones, 89% recorded once. The specimen sequenced was peripheral blood. These receptors were collected from a woman aged 40 to 50 with acute or convalescent COVID-19.

There are a few counts of this clone. V usage is TRBV5-6 and J usage is TRBJ1-2, with 9 bases that match TRBD1. The CDR3 sequence is 16 residues long. Germline-derived CDR1 and CDR2 are SGHDT and YYEEEE. With 3 bases clipped from V and 6 bases from J, the junction kept 12 bases outside the gene matches. The CDR3, as DNA: TGTGCCAGCAGCTGGCGGGGACAGGGATTTAATGATGGCTACACCTTC. Protein sequence: CASSWRGQGFNDGYTF.

In this sample, this clone turned up once. J is TRBJ2-7 and V is TRBV12-3 or TRBV12-4; D might be TRBD1 (6 bases). The length of the CDR3 is 13 residues. V was clipped by 5 bases and J by 2 bases, with 10 bases between them. The CDR3 is CASSKGQTYEQYV. CDR3 bases: TGTGCCAGCAGTAAAGGACAGACCTACGAGCAGTACGTC.

This sequence joins TRBV2 and TRBJ2-2; 8 bases line up with TRBD1. V was clipped by 2 bases and J by 5 bases; unmatched bases: 10. The germline gives CDR1 SNHLY, CDR2 FYNNEI. The CDR3 loop spans 17 amino acids. The CDR3 DNA sequence: TGTGCCAGCAGTGAAAATTCCCAGGGGGCAAGGACCGGGGAGCTGTTTTTT. Amino acids: CASSENSQGARTGELFF. Full variable domain (remainder filled in from reference TRBV2 and TRBJ2-2): EPEVTQTPSHQVTQMGQEVILRCVPISNHLYFYWYRQILGQKVEFLVSFYNNEISEKSEIFDDQFSVERPDGSNFTLKIRSTKLEDSAMYFCASSENSQGARTGELFFGEGSRLTVL.

The chain links TRBV1 to TRBJ2-1; TRBD2, the table's D call, was not compared with the DNA. TRBV1 is shown as a pseudogene. This CDR3 comprises 16 residues. The CDR3 sequence is CTSSLSSGGPYNEQFF. CDR3 bases: TGCACCAGCAGCCTATCAAGCGGGGGACCCTACAATGAGCAGTTCTTC.

V and J are TRBV24-1 and TRBJ1-2, with 9 bases lining up with TRBD1. Germline assignment: CDR1 KGHDR and CDR2 SFDVKD. V shed 8 bases and J 7 bases; nucleotides not matched to a gene: 10. The CDR3 loop spans 14 amino acids. The CDR3 loop is CATTTGQGRSGYTF. The CDR3 DNA reads as TGTGCCACCACGACCGGACAGGGGCGGAGTGGCTACACCTTC.

This sequence joins TRBV27 and TRBJ1-5, with a tentative D call TRBD1 (6 bases). Trimming shortened V by 6 bases and J by 6 bases, and 18 bases separated the two germline ends. The CDR3 has 15 residues. Germline assignment: CDR1 MNHEY and CDR2 SMNVEV (reference sequence). The CDR3 DNA is TGTGCCAGCAGCCCGCTCAGGGGCACCGGTCAGCCCCAGCATTTT. Its protein product is CASSPLRGTGQPQHF.

The J gene is TRBJ1-5, the V gene TRBV6-5, with D possibly matching TRBD1 (5 bases). The CDR3 consists of 15 residues. Trimming pared 6 bases from V and 7 bases from J, leaving 19 bases between. Germline V gene sequence: CDR1 MNHEY, CDR2 SVGAGI. In nucleotides, the CDR3 is TGTGCCAGCAGAAACTGGCAGGGATCTAACCAGCCCCAGCATTTT. This codes for CASRNWQGSNQPQHF.

The chain joins TRBV27 to TRBJ1-5, with TRBD1 matching 8 bases. The CDR3 spans 16 residues. Germline V CDR1 and CDR2: MNHEY, SMNVEV (reference sequence). The junction had 10 bases not matched to a gene; V was cut back by 6 bases and J by 3 bases. CDR3 loop: CASREDRGWVNQPQHF. CDR3 nucleotides: TGTGCCAGCAGGGAAGACAGGGGATGGGTCAATCAGCCCCAGCATTTT.

The chain links TRBV24-1 to TRBJ1-5, with TRBD1 as a possible D gene (5 bases). Between the trimmed V and J ends, which lost 5 bases and 3 bases, there was a span of 22 bases. Per germline, CDR1 KGHDR and CDR2 SFDVKD. This CDR3 has 18 amino acids. The CDR3 region is CATSGGGSEPGANQPQHF. CDR3 DNA sequence: TGTGCCACCAGTGGCGGGGGGAGTGAGCCCGGGGCCAATCAGCCCCAGCATTTT.

The chain has TRBV2 and TRBJ1-6; 8 bases are shared with TRBD1. Looked up from germline, CDR1 is SNHLY and CDR2 is FYNNEI. V was pared by 3 bases and J by 6 bases, with 7 bases of the junction left unmatched. This CDR3 contains 16 residues. Written as DNA, the CDR3 is TGTGCCAGCAGTGAGCAGGGGGCGGGTTCTAATTCACCCCTCCACTTT. Protein product: CASSEQGAGSNSPLHF.

The CDR3 sequence: CASSEYDRAAEKLFF. Written as DNA, the CDR3 is TGTGCCAGCAGTGAATATGACAGGGCGGCCGAAAAACTGTTTTTT. The chain recombines TRBV6-1 with TRBJ1-4; 7 nucleotides agree with TRBD1. Trimming took 2 bases from V and 8 from J; bases not matched to a gene: 8. In germline, CDR1 is MNHNS, CDR2 SASEGT. The CDR3 totals 15 residues.

The CDR3 region is CASSAWVGSDTQYF. Written as DNA, the CDR3 is TGTGCCAGCAGTGCGTGGGTCGGGTCAGATACGCAGTATTTT. The V call is TRBV25-1, the J call TRBJ2-3; D gene unclear. The germline V gene encodes CDR1 MGHDK and CDR2 SYGVNS. This CDR3 contains 14 residues. Between the trimmed V and J ends, which lost 4 bases and 4 bases, there was a span of 12 bases.

The chain recombines TRBV30 with TRBJ1-2; a possible D gene is TRBD1 (6 bases). The CDR3 totals 13 residues. The germline gives CDR1 GTSNPN, CDR2 SVGIG (reference sequence). The V end was cut by 7 bases, the J end by 1 base, with 13 bases between. The CDR3 bases are TGTGCCTTAAACAGGGATTTTAACTATGGCTACACCTTC. Protein sequence: CALNRDFNYGYTF.

The chain couples TRBV3-1 (or the pseudogene TRBV3-2) to TRBJ2-1; TRBD2 matches 11 bases. The V gene end was trimmed by 0 bases and the J gene end by 6 bases; junction bases not matched to a gene: 4. CDR3 size: 16 residues. Germline values: CDR1 LGHDT, CDR2 YNNKEL (reference sequence). In nucleotides, the CDR3 is TGTGCCAGCAGCCAAGAAAGACTAGCGGGGATCAATGAGCAGTTCTTC. It encodes CASSQERLAGINEQFF.

The chain links TRBV9 to TRBJ2-2; 9 bases are shared with TRBD2. The CDR3 loop spans 16 amino acids. V lost 0 bases and J lost 1; bases outside the gene matches: 1. The germline V gene has CDR1 SGDLS and CDR2 YYNGEE. The CDR3 DNA reads TGTGCCAGCAGCGTAGCTAGCGGGGTGAACACCGGGGAGCTGTTTTTT. Protein: CASSVASGVNTGELFF. Using reference TRBV9 and TRBJ2-2 for the parts outside the CDR3, the full variable domain is DSGVTQTPKHLITATGQRVTLRCSPRSGDLSVYWYQQSLDQGLQFLIQYYNGEERAKGNILERFSAQQFPDLHSELNLSSLELGDSALYFCASSVASGVNTGELFFGEGSRLTVL.

The chain has TRBV6-5 and TRBJ1-1; D is unclear. The CDR3 covers 14 residues. The V end was cut by 11 bases, the J end by 3 bases, with 19 bases between. CDR1 and CDR2 (germline): MNHEY, SVGAGI. The CDR3 DNA follows: TGTGCCGCGCCTGCCCGGACTTCGCACACTGAAGCTTTCTTT. Translating it yields CAAPARTSHTEAFF.

The rearrangement uses TRBV14 and TRBJ1-6; a possible D gene is TRBD1 (6 bases). CDR1 and CDR2 (germline): SGHDN, FVKESK. This CDR3 comprises 14 residues. V lost 4 bases and J lost 9, with 13 bases in between. The CDR3 coding sequence is TGTGCCAGCAGCCGCGGGGGGCCTCTTTCACCCCTCCACTTT. This sequence encodes CASSRGGPLSPLHF. Looking up the rest from reference TRBV14 and TRBJ1-6 gives the full variable domain: EAGVTQFPSHSVIEKGQTVTLRCDPISGHDNLYWYRRVMGKEIKFLLHFVKESKQDESGMPNNRFLAERTGGTYSTLKVQPAELEDSGVYFCASSRGGPLSPLHFGNGTRLTVT.

The chain couples TRBV5-1 to TRBJ1-1; D not certain. This CDR3 spans 14 amino acids. Per germline, CDR1 SGHRS and CDR2 YFSETQ. V lost 4 bases to trimming and J lost 1 base, with 11 bases between them. The CDR3 sequence is CASSPERPNTEAFF. The CDR3 coding sequence is TGCGCCAGCAGCCCGGAGCGACCGAACACTGAAGCTTTCTTT.

The J gene is TRBJ1-4, the V gene TRBV5-6; the match to TRBD1 covers 7 bases. This CDR3 is 15 amino acids long. In germline, CDR1 is SGHDT, CDR2 YYEEEE. The trim removed 2 bases at V and 3 bases at J, leaving 4 bases unmatched. CDR3 nucleotide sequence: TGTGCCAGCAGCTTACAGGGGTTGTCTAATGAAAAACTGTTTTTT. Translating it yields CASSLQGLSNEKLFF.

The chain uses TRBV4-2 and TRBJ1-1; tentative D call: TRBD1 (5 bases). The germline V and J ends were trimmed by 0 bases and 6 bases, with 14 bases remaining between them. There are 15 residues in the CDR3. CDR1 and CDR2 (germline): LGHNA, YNFKEQ. For the CDR3, the DNA is TGTGCCAGCAGCCAAGATCTTAGGGGTTGGGCTGAAGCTTTCTTT. Translated: CASSQDLRGWAEAFF.

DNA of the CDR3: TGTGCCAGCAGCTTGGTCACAGGGTCGGGGAGCAATCAGCCCCAGCATTTT. Protein: CASSLVTGSGSNQPQHF. The chain is built from TRBV5-8 and TRBJ1-5, with D perhaps matching TRBD1 (6 bases). CDR1 is SGHTS, CDR2 YDEGEE, per germline. The CDR3 loop spans 17 amino acids. V shed 0 bases and J shed 1 base, with 14 bases lying between them. The whole variable domain, filled in from reference TRBV5-8 and TRBJ1-5, reads EAGVTQSPTHLIKTRGQQATLRCSPISGHTSVYWYQQALGLGLQFLLWYDEGEERNRGNFPPRFSGRQFPNYSSELNVNALELEDSALYLCASSLVTGSGSNQPQHFGDGTRLSIL.

CDR3 bases: TGTGCCTGGAGTCCGACAGGGTATACTGAAGCTTTCTTT. Translation gives CAWSPTGYTEAFF. This rearrangement joins TRBV30 to TRBJ1-1, with 7 bases fitting TRBD1. The CDR3 spans 13 residues. Per the germline V gene, CDR1 is GTSNPN and CDR2 is SVGIG (reference sequence). V shed 2 bases and J 5 bases; nucleotides not matched to a gene: 5.

The chain joins TRBV7-8 to TRBJ2-4; 10 bases fit TRBD1. Unmatched junction bases numbered 6, after V lost 5 bases and J lost 2 bases. Germline V gene lookup returns CDR1 SGHVS and CDR2 FQNEAQ. There are 16 residues in the CDR3. In DNA, the CDR3 is TGTGCCAGCAGCCCAAGGACAGGGGGGTCCAAAAACATTCAGTACTTC. It specifies CASSPRTGGSKNIQYF.

V gene TRBV2 combines with J gene TRBJ1-5; unclear D gene. Germline V lookup: CDR1 SNHLY, CDR2 FYNNEI. The CDR3 is 12 amino acids. V dropped 4 bases and J dropped 6 bases, with 7 bases sitting between them. CDR3 coding DNA: TGTGCCAGCAGTGGATCGGGTCAGCCCCAGCATTTT. Amino acids: CASSGSGQPQHF.

The CDR3 DNA sequence: TGCAGCGTTGATCTACCGGGACAGAAGTATGGCTACACCTTC. Its translation is CSVDLPGQKYGYTF. The chain is built from TRBV29-1 and TRBJ1-2; 7 nucleotides match TRBD1. The junction had 9 bases not matched to a gene; V was cut back by 3 bases and J by 5 bases. Germline loops: CDR1 SQVTM, CDR2 ANQGSEA. The CDR3 length is 14 residues.

The chain carries TRBV18 and TRBJ1-4, with 9 bases identical to TRBD1. The junction had 2 bases not matched to a gene; V was cut back by 6 bases and J by 0 bases. CDR3 size: 15 residues. Per the germline V gene, CDR1 is KGHSH and CDR2 is LQKENI. CDR3 amino acids: CASSRQGATNEKLFF. As DNA, the CDR3 is TGTGCCAGCTCTCGACAGGGGGCAACTAATGAAAAACTGTTTTTT.

The CDR3 protein is CASSYGHGGGTDTQYF. The CDR3 nucleotides are TGTGCCAGCAGTTACGGTCACGGGGGGGGTACAGATACGCAGTATTTT. This chain connects TRBV6-6 to TRBJ2-3, with 8 bases aligning to TRBD2. V lost 2 bases to trimming and J lost 3 bases; unmatched junction nucleotides: 7. The CDR3 extends over 16 amino acids. The germline gives CDR1 MNHNY, CDR2 SVGAGI (reference sequence).

This clone was detected only a few times. The chain carries TRBV5-4 and TRBJ1-5, with a tentative D call TRBD1 (6 bases). The CDR3 is made up of 14 amino acids. Trimming stripped 3 bases from V and 7 bases from J, with 14 bases between. The V gene's germline CDR1 is SGHNT and CDR2 YYREEE (reference sequence). The CDR3 DNA follows: TGTGCCAGCAGCTCTCAGGGGTCGGAGCAGCCCCAGCATTTT. This translates into CASSSQGSEQPQHF.

The chain is built from TRBV9 and TRBJ1-5; tentative D call: TRBD1 (6 bases). This CDR3 contains 15 residues. CDR1 is SGDLS and CDR2 is YYNGEE in the germline V gene. Trimming took off 4 bases at V and 1 base at J, with 12 bases between the two ends. CDR3 in DNA: TGTGCCAGCAGCCGTGGGGGGGGCAGCAATCAGCCCCAGCATTTT. Amino acids: CASSRGGGSNQPQHF.

The chain couples TRBV19 to TRBJ1-2; no definite D call. The CDR3 extends over 12 amino acids. CDR1 is LNHDA and CDR2 is SQIVND in the germline V gene (reference sequence). V lost 8 bases to trimming and J lost 10 bases, with 17 bases between them. CDR3: CASSGYPGYYTF. As DNA, the CDR3 is TGTGCCAGTTCTGGGTACCCCGGGTACTACACCTTC.